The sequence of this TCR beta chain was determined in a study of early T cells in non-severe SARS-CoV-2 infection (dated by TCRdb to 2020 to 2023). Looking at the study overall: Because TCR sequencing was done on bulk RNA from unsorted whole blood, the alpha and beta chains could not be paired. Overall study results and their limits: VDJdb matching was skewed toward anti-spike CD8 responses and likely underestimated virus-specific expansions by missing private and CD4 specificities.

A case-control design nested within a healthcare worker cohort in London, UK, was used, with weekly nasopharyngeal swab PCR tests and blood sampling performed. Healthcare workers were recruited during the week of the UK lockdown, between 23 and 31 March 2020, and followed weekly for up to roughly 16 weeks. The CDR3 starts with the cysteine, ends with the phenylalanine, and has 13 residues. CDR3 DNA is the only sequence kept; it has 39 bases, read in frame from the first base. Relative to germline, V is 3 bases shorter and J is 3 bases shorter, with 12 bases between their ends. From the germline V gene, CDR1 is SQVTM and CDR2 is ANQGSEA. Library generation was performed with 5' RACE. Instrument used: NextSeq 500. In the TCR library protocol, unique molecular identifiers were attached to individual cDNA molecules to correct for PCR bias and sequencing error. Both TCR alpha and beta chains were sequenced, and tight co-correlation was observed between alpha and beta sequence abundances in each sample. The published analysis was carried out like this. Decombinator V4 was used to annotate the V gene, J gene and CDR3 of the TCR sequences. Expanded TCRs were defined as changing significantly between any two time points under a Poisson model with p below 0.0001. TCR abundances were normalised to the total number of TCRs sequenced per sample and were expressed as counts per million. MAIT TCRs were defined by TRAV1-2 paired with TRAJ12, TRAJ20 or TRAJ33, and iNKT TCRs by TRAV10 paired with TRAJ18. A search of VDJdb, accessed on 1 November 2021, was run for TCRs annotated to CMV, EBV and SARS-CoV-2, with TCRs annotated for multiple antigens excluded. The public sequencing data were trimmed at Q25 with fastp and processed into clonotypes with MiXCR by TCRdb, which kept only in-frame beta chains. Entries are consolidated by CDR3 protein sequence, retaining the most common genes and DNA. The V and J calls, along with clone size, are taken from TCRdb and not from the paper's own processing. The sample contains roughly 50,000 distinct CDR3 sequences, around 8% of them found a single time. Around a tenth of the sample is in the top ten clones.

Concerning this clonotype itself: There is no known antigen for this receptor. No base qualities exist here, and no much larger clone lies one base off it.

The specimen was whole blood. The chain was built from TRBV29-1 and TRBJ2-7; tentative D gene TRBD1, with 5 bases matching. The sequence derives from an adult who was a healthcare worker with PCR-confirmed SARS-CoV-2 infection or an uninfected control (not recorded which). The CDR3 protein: CSVEAGHNYEQYF. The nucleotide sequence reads TGCAGCGTTGAGGCCGGACATAACTACGAGCAGTACTTC.